This T cell receptor beta chain was obtained from a study of shared clonotypes between healthy human individuals. CD4+ cell separation produced CD45RA+ naive and CD45RA-negative memory subsets. This table comes from immunoSEQ multiplex PCR, and its TCRdb copy is limited to in-frame clones, with some not included. The sample has some 1 million clones; about 76% are singletons. On this clone: Distinct nucleotide sequences in the sample also encode this CDR3.

The germline gives CDR1 LNHDA, CDR2 SQIVND (reference sequence). This CDR3 contains 14 residues. V lost 6 bases to trimming and J lost 2 bases; unmatched junction nucleotides: 4. The clonotype was recovered from a man between 18 and 29 years old in good health. The chain couples TRBV19 to TRBJ2-3; 8 nucleotides match TRBD2. Sample: memory CD4+ T cells sorted from blood. Subset described: CD45RA-negative fraction. CDR3 loop: CASSRGGITDTQYF. Here the CDR3 DNA reads TGTGCCAGTAGCCGCGGGGGGATCACAGATACGCAGTATTTT.